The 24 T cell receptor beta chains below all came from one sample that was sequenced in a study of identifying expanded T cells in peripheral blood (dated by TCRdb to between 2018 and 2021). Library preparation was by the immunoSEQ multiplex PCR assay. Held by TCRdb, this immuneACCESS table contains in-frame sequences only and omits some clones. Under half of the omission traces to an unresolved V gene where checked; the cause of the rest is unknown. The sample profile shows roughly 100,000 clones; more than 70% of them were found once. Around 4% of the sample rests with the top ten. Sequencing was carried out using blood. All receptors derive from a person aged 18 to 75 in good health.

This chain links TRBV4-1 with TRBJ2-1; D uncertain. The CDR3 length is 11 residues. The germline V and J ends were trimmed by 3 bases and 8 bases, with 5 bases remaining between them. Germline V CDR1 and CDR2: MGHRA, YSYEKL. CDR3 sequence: CASSQYDEQFF. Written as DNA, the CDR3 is TGCGCCAGCAGCCAGTATGATGAGCAGTTCTTC.

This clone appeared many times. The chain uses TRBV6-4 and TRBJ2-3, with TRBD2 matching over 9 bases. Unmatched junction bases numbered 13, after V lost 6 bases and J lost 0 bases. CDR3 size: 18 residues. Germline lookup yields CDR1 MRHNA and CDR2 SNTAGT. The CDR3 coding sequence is TGTGCCAGCAGCGCCGGGACGGAGGGACTAGCAAGCACAGATACGCAGTATTTT. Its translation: CASSAGTEGLASTDTQYF.

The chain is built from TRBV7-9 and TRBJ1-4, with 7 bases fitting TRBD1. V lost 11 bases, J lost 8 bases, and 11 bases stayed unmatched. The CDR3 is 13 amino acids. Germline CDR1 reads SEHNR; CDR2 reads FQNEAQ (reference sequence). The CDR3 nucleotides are TGTGCCGGCGAACAGGGGTTGGAGGAAAAACTGTTTTTT. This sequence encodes CAGEQGLEEKLFF.

CDR3 sequence: CASSLPGSVAYEQYF. For the CDR3, the DNA is TGTGCCAGCAGCTTGCCAGGCTCGGTCGCCTACGAGCAGTACTTC. The V gene is TRBV11-2, the J gene TRBJ2-7, with D hard to call. The V gene's germline CDR1 is SGHAT and CDR2 FQNNGV. This CDR3 region has 15 residues. V was trimmed by 3 bases and J by 2 bases, leaving 14 bases between them.

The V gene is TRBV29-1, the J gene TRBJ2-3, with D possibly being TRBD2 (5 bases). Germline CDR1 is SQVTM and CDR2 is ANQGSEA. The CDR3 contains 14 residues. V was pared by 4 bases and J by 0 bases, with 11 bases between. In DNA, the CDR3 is TGCAGCGTTGTTCTGGGCGGGAGCACAGATACGCAGTATTTT. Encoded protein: CSVVLGGSTDTQYF.

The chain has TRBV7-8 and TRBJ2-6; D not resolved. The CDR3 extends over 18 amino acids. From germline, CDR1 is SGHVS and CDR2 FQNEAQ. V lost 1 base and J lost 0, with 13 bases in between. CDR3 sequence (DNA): TGTGCCAGCAGCTTAGAGTCGTCAGCCAACTCTGGGGCCAACGTCCTGACTTTC. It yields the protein CASSLESSANSGANVLTF.

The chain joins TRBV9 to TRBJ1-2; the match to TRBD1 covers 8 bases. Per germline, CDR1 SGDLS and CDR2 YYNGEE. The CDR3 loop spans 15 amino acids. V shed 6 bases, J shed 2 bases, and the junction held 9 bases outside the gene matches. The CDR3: CASNPGQALNYGYTF. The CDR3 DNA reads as TGTGCCAGCAACCCGGGACAGGCTCTCAACTATGGCTACACCTTC.

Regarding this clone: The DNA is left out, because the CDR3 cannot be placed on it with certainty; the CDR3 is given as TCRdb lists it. The CDR3 spells CASSKVGGGTDTQYF. This chain links TRBV21-1 with TRBJ2-3; the tabulated D call, TRBD2, remains unverified against the DNA. TRBV21-1 is marked as a pseudogene. The CDR3 has 15 residues if both end residues are counted.

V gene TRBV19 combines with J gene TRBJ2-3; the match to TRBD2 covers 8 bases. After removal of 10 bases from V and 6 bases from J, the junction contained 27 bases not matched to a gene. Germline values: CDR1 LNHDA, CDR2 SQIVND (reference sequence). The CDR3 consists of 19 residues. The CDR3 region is CATLGGGGAGASLQDTQYF. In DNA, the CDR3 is TGTGCCACCCTCGGGGGGGGTGGAGCGGGGGCCTCTTTGCAGGATACGCAGTATTTT.

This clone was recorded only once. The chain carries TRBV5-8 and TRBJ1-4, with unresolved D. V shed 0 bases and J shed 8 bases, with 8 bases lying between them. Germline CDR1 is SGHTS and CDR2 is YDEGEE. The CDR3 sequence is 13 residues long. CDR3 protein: CASSLGVQEKLFF. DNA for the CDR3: TGTGCCAGCAGCTTGGGGGTTCAGGAAAAACTGTTTTTT. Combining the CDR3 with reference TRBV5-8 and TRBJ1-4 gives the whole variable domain EAGVTQSPTHLIKTRGQQATLRCSPISGHTSVYWYQQALGLGLQFLLWYDEGEERNRGNFPPRFSGRQFPNYSSELNVNALELEDSALYLCASSLGVQEKLFFGSGTQLSVL.

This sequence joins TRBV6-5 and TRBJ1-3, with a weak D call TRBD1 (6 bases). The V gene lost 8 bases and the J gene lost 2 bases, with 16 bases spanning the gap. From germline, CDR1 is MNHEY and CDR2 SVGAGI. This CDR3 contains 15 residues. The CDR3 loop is CASSRQGTPGNTIYF. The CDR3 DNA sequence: TGTGCCAGCTCCAGGCAGGGGACGCCTGGAAACACCATATATTTT.

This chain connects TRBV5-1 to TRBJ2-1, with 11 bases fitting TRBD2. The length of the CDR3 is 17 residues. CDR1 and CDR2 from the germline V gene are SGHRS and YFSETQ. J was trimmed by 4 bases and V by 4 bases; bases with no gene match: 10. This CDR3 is CASSPTVLAGAYNEQFF. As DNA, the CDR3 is TGCGCCAGCAGCCCTACCGTACTAGCGGGAGCTTACAATGAGCAGTTCTTC.

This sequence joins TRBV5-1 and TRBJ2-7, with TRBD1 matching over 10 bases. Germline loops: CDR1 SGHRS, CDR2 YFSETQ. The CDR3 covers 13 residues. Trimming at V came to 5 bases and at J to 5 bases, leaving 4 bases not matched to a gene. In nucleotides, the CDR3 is TGCGCCAGCAGTCTGACAGGGGGCAACGAGCAGTACTTC. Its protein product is CASSLTGGNEQYF. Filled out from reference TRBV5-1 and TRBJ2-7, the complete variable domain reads KAGVTQTPRYLIKTRGQQVTLSCSPISGHRSVSWYQQTPGQGLQFLFEYFSETQRNKGNFPGRFSGRQFSNSRSEMNVSTLELGDSALYLCASSLTGGNEQYFGPGTRLTVT.

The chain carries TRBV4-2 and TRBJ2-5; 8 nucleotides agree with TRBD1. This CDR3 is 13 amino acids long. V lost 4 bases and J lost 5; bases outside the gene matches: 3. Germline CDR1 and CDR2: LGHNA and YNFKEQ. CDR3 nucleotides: TGTGCCAGCAGCCCGTACAGGGGGGAGACCCAGTACTTC. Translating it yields CASSPYRGETQYF.

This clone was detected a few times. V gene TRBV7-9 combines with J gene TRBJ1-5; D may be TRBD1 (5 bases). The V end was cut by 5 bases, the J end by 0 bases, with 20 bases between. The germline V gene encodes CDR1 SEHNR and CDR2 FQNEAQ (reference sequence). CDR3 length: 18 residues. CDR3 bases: TGTGCCAGCAGCCCAGGCAGGGAGAACGCTAATAGCAATCAGCCCCAGCATTTT. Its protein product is CASSPGRENANSNQPQHF. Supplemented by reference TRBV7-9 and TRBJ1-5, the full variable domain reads DTGVSQNPRHKITKRGQNVTFRCDPISEHNRLYWYRQTLGQGPEFLTYFQNEAQLEKSRLLSDRFSAERPKGSFSTLEIQRTEQGDSAMYLCASSPGRENANSNQPQHFGDGTRLSIL.

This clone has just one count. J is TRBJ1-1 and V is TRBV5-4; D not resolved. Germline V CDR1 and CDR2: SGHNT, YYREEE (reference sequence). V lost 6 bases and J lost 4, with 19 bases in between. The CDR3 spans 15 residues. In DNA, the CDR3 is TGTGCCAGCACCTCGTCTGGGCTCACCTCCACTGAAGCTTTCTTT. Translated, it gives CASTSSGLTSTEAFF.

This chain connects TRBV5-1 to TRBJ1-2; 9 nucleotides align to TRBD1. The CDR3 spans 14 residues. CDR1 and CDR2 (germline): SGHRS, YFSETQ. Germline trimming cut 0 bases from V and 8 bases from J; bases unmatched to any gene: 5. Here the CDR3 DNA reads TGCGCCAGCAGCTTGGGGGACAGGGATGAAGGCTACACCTTC. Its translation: CASSLGDRDEGYTF.

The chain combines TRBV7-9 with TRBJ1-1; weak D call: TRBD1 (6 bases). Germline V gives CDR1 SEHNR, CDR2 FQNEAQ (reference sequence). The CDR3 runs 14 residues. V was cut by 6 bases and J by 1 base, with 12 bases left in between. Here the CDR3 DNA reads TGTGCCAGCAGTCTAAACAGGGAGAACACTGAAGCTTTCTTT. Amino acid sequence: CASSLNRENTEAFF. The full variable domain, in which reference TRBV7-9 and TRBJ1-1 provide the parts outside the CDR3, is DTGVSQNPRHKITKRGQNVTFRCDPISEHNRLYWYRQTLGQGPEFLTYFQNEAQLEKSRLLSDRFSAERPKGSFSTLEIQRTEQGDSAMYLCASSLNRENTEAFFGQGTRLTVV.

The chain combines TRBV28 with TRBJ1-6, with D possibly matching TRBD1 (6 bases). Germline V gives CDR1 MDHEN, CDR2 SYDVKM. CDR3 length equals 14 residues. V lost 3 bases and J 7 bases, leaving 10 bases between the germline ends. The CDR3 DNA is TGTGCCAGCAGTTTGGGGGCCCGGAATTCACCCCTCCACTTT. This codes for CASSLGARNSPLHF.

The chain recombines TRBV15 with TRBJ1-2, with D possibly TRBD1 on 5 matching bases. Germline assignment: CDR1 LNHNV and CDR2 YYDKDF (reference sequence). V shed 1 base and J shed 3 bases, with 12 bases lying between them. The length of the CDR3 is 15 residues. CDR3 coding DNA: TGTGCCACCAGCAGAGTCGGGGGGGAGGACTATGGCTACACCTTC. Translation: CATSRVGGEDYGYTF.

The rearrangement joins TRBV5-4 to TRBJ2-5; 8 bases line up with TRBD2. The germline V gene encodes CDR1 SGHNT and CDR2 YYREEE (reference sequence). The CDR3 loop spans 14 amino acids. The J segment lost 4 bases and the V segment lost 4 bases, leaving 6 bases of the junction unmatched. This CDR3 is CASSVTSVPETQYF. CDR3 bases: TGTGCCAGCAGCGTGACTAGCGTCCCAGAGACCCAGTACTTC.

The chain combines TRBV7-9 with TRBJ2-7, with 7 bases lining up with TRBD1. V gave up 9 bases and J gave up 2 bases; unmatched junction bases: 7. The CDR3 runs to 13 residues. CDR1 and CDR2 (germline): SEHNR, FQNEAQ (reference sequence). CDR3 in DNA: TGTGCCAGTACCGGGACAGCCACCTACGAGCAGTACTTC. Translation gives CASTGTATYEQYF.

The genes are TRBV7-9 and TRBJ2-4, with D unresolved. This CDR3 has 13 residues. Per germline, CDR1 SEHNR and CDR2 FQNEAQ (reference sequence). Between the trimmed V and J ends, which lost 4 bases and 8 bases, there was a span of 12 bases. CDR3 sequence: CASSYGPLYIQYF. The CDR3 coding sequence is TGTGCCAGCAGCTACGGACCACTTTACATTCAGTACTTC. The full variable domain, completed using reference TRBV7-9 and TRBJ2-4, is DTGVSQNPRHKITKRGQNVTFRCDPISEHNRLYWYRQTLGQGPEFLTYFQNEAQLEKSRLLSDRFSAERPKGSFSTLEIQRTEQGDSAMYLCASSYGPLYIQYFGAGTRLSVL.

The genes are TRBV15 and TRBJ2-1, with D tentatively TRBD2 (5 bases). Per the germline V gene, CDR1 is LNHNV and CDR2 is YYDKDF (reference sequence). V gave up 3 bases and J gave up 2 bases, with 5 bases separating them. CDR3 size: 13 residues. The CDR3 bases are TGTGCCACCAGCAGCGGGACCTACAATGAGCAGTTCTTC. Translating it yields CATSSGTYNEQFF.